This T cell receptor (beta chain) was sequenced for a study of cytomegalovirus exposure and HLA in healthy donors (dated by TCRdb to 2016 to 2017). A note on the overall study: An earlier analysis of roughly 500 of the donors reported 276 Gb of sequence data and 117 million unique TCR beta sequences from 150 million to 200 million T cells. An early release that covered roughly 600 HLA-typed donors contained approximately 300 gigabases of sequencing data and tens of millions of unique TCR sequences. Of the 300 to 400 genotyped donors, 65% to 90% fell in the genetic ancestry cluster associated with self-reported Caucasian donors. The study aimed to test whether cataloging public T cell receptors could reveal signatures of past pathogen exposure. The T cell repertoires of about 700 subjects were profiled by immunosequencing and related to cytomegalovirus serostatus. Along with the roughly 700-subject first cohort, a separate validation cohort of around 120 different subjects was used. High-throughput TCR immunosequencing, statistical association of individual TCRs with disease status, and machine learning were combined to predict cytomegalovirus infection status. In a later analysis, previously published TCR beta repertoires from 600 to 850 donors were re-analyzed and high-resolution HLA genotyping was added so that TCR occurrence patterns could be studied. Rather than drawing on any new phenotypic data, the later analysis identified candidate immune exposures from TCR beta sequences and the way those sequences occurred across donors. An earlier analysis of around 580 of the donors used high-throughput TCR beta sequencing to judge whether each TCR beta V gene segment behaved as functional or pseudogenic. Donor age, sex, ethnicity and CMV serostatus were compiled alongside the repertoire data. In a later genetic analysis, genome-wide SNP genotypes for about 65% of the 666 donors were used, and that subset was treated as a discovery cohort. All discovery cohort repertoires had been generated on a single sequencing platform. Both class I and class II loci were covered by HLA typing, at four-digit resolution. Typing coverage differed by locus: A, B, C, DRB1 and DQB1 were typed in roughly 620-630 donors, DQA1 in approximately 520, DPA1 in roughly 590, and DPB1 in 472. Four or five DR-DQ haplotypes were handled as single units for association and clustering, since linkage in the cohort was strong. Among some 410 genotyped donors of the cohort, an average of approximately 240,000 unique TCR beta nucleotide sequences was sequenced per donor, of which 15% to 20% were non-productive.

Study-wide conclusions, independent of this receptor: V-gene and J-gene trimming of TCR beta chains was associated with a missense DCLRE1C variant in a later genetic analysis, and the association was replicated in an independent cohort. Immune exposure information for the cohort was limited to CMV serostatus. A total of 150 to 200 TCR beta chains were listed by the study as associated with cytomegalovirus. An earlier analysis of approximately 570 of the donors showed that most TCR beta V segments appeared in productive rearrangements either about 87% or about 30% of the time, which broadly matched IMGT annotations. The classifier was reported to diagnose cytomegalovirus status with high specificity and sensitivity in both the original and validation cohorts. A further reported finding was that TCR beta sequences accurately predicted the HLA-A and HLA-B alleles for most subjects in the first cohort. Sequencing depth was assumed to be roughly uniform across donors in the presence/absence analyses, though that assumption may not hold. In this cohort, only TCR beta chains were sequenced, and detectable features were limited by the absence of alpha or paired-chain data. Several of the top co-occurrence clusters appeared to be linked to parvovirus B19, influenza, CMV and Epstein-Barr virus, according to a later analysis. A later analysis found that TCR association rates varied across HLA loci, with DRB1 alleles showing the most associated TCRs and HLA-C alleles the fewest. A few of the identified cytomegalovirus-associated TCR beta chains were confirmed in vitro to be specific for cytomegalovirus antigens. Most TCR sequences were observed very rarely across donors, whereas some public TCRs were present in many individuals. Assigning TCR associations to individual alleles was difficult when HLA alleles, especially DR and DQ, strongly co-occurred. Because HLA typing was unavailable for some donors at each locus, only the typed subset was used in association tests. The 87-base-pair reads could not distinguish some IMGT-functional V segments, including TRBV6-2 and TRBV6-3, so those segments were excluded. According to a later analysis, most CMV-associated TCR beta chains appeared to be HLA-restricted, and the HLA associations seemed to be driven largely by CMV exposure. In a later genetic analysis, fewer N-insertions in productive TCRs were reported among donors in an Asian-associated ancestry cluster than the roughly 700-donor mean. A cluster of highly shared sequence variants was judged likely to be a technical artifact of the sequencing pipeline. According to the authors, the approach could potentially be generalized to other disease states and immunological phenotypes. A later analysis found that HLA-associated TCR beta chains were more clonally expanded and had lower generation probabilities than equally common non-associated chains. Because counts were too low, seventeen rarely observed V segments, including chromosome 9 orphons, were left out of the earlier analysis of over 550 of the donors. At a false discovery rate of 0.05, a later analysis linked roughly 17,000 TCR beta sequences to specific HLA alleles. Correlated functional status among segregating V segments might be attributable to linkage disequilibrium, but an unknown experimental factor could not be ruled out.

The cohort comprised several hundred healthy bone marrow donors. Cohort members were all nominally healthy when sampled, although unrecorded immune exposures were likely present. The donor was CMV seropositive and belonged to the group of over 250 seropositive cohort members. Each donor provided a peripheral blood sample, and peripheral blood mononuclear cells were used for TCR beta sequencing. The Qiagen DNeasy Blood Extraction Kit was used to extract genomic DNA from the blood cell samples. CDR1 and CDR2, looked up from the germline V gene, are SNHLY and FYNNEI. V lost 4 bases and J lost 3 bases; the stretch between them is 6 bases long. The cysteine opens and the phenylalanine closes a CDR3 of 13 amino acids. Just CDR3 DNA is preserved here, 39 bases in frame from base 1. The sample holds a few counts of this clone. Its antigen specificity is not known. Per-nucleotide qualities are absent, and no much larger clonotype sits a single base away.

Receptors were amplified or captured by the immunoSEQ multiplex PCR assay. A mixture of 60 forward primers for TCR Vbeta segments and 13 reverse primers for TCR Jbeta segments was used in the multiplex PCR. Amplification of the CDR3 region of rearranged TCR beta genes was performed with a multiplex PCR assay on genomic DNA. The amplified TCR beta libraries were sequenced on the Illumina HiSeq System as 87-base-pair reads. The authors processed their data as follows. A later analysis tallied 75 million to 85 million unique TCR beta chains across the 666 repertoires, and about 10 million of those chains were shared by two or more donors. Raw reads were error-corrected and collapsed into unique sequences by a nearest-neighbor algorithm in which closely related sequences were merged to remove PCR and sequencing errors. To assign V, D and J gene segments, CDR3 sequences were aligned to IMGT reference sequences. For a sequence to be retained, a match of at least six nucleotides to both a V gene segment and a J gene segment was required. A rearrangement was called productive if the CDR3 had no stop codons and remained in frame with V and J, and every other rearrangement was called non-productive. CDR3 was defined according to IMGT convention as the region running from the second conserved V-encoded cysteine to the conserved J-encoded phenylalanine. The earlier analysis of some 600 of the donors excluded sequences that lacked an unambiguous match to a single V gene segment. An earlier analysis of fewer than 650 of the donors classified V segments as functional when productive rearrangements were above 56.7% and as segregating when the standard deviation between donors was above 5%. A statistical classification framework was built for diagnosing cytomegalovirus status from the catalog of TCR beta chain sequences. V and J gene assignment, in a later analysis, came from comparing TCR nucleotide sequences with IMGT/GENE-DB human TR gene sequences. Using the TCRdist pipeline, a later analysis assigned CDR3 sequences along with most-parsimonious VDJ recombination scenarios. A later analysis defined each TCR beta chain by its CDR3 amino acid sequence plus V-gene family, and excluded reads lacking a unique V-gene family. In a later analysis, several hundred highly shared, low-generation-probability nucleotide sequences were removed to address suspected cross-contamination and a sequencing artifact. A later analysis calculated a clonal expansion index for each public chain from normalized within-repertoire ranks of inferred template counts. In a later analysis, generation probabilities were computed with a VDJ recombination model fitted to out-of-frame rearrangements, and the resulting probabilities were checked against IGoR. A later analysis scored TCR-TCR, TCR-HLA and TCR-CMV co-occurrence with hypergeometric tests, applying a repertoire-size bias correction to TCR pairs. False discovery rates were estimated in a later analysis by permuting HLA or CMV assignments 20 times. A later analysis grouped co-occurring TCRs with DBSCAN, adding TCRdist sequence similarity when clustering within HLA-allele-positive subsets. Repertoires with fewer than 30,000 or more than 120,000 public chains, plus five repertoires with anomalous nucleotide sharing, were excluded from co-occurrence clustering. This immuneACCESS table, as held by TCRdb, lists in-frame sequences with V and J called but not all clones. Of the missing ones, under half trace to an unresolved V gene in checked studies; the others have no known cause. The V and J calls and clone size are taken from that table; D and trimming were inferred from the DNA. The table for this sample lists about 120,000 clones; roughly 10% of them were counted only once. About 4.7% of the sample goes to the ten largest clones.

The source of this sequence is a woman aged 18-29 years in good health and CMV-seropositive. The rearrangement joined TRBV2 to TRBJ1-4, with the D gene not confidently named. Specimen: PBMCs. CDR3 loop: CASSGLANEKLFF. The DNA sequence reads TGTGCCAGCAGTGGGCTCGCTAATGAAAAACTGTTTTTT.